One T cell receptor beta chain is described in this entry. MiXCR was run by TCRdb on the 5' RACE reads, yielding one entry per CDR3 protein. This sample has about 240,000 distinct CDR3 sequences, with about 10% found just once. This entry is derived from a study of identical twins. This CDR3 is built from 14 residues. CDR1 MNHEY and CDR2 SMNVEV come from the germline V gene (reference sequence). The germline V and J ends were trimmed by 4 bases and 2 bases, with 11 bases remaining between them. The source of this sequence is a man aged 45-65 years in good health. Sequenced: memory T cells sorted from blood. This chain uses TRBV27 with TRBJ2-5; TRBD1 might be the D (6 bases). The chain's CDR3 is CASSSAGQQETQYF. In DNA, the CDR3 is TGTGCCAGCAGTTCCGCCGGACAGCAAGAGACCCAGTACTTC.